This entry lists 15 T cell receptor beta chains sequenced from one sample in a study of cytomegalovirus exposure and HLA in healthy donors. PCR was performed using 60 Vbeta and 13 Jbeta primers. TCRdb's table, derived via immunoSEQ multiplex PCR, lists solely in-frame clones and lacks some. The table includes 150,000 to 250,000 clones, under 90% detected once. Sequences were obtained from PBMCs. These receptors were taken from a boy aged 2 to 9 in good health and CMV-seronegative.

The V gene is TRBV4-2, the J gene TRBJ2-1; possible D gene TRBD2, 6 bases. The germline V and J ends were trimmed by 0 bases and 4 bases, with 13 bases remaining between them. This CDR3 region has 16 residues. CDR1 LGHNA and CDR2 YNFKEQ come from the germline V gene. In nucleotides, the CDR3 is TGTGCCAGCAGCCAAGATTGGGCGGGGCCTTACAATGAGCAGTTCTTC. This translates into CASSQDWAGPYNEQFF.

This clone was seen a few times. The chain couples TRBV10-3 to TRBJ2-7; a possible D gene is TRBD1 (6 bases). Germline V gene data show CDR1 as ENHRY and CDR2 as SYGVKD. The CDR3 runs 14 residues. V lost 6 bases to trimming and J lost 0 bases, with 12 bases between them. The CDR3 region is CAIRGTPNSYEQYF. DNA for the CDR3: TGTGCCATCAGGGGGACACCGAACTCCTACGAGCAGTACTTC.

The V and J genes are TRBV27 and TRBJ1-4, with 7 bases aligning to TRBD1. Per germline, CDR1 MNHEY and CDR2 SMNVEV (reference sequence). V gave up 3 bases and J gave up 3 bases; unmatched junction bases: 7. The CDR3 length is 16 residues. Written as DNA, the CDR3 is TGTGCCAGCAGTTTTAAGCCCCAGGGGGCTAATGAAAAACTGTTTTTT. Protein sequence: CASSFKPQGANEKLFF.

The V call is TRBV2, the J call TRBJ2-2; D gene ambiguous. Trimming pared 8 bases from V and 2 bases from J, leaving 9 bases between. This CDR3 is 13 amino acids long. In germline, CDR1 is SNHLY, CDR2 FYNNEI. DNA for the CDR3: TGTGCCAGCGTAAGAGGAAACACCGGGGAGCTGTTTTTT. The encoded protein is CASVRGNTGELFF.

This clone appeared a few times. This same CDR3 is encoded by further DNA sequences in the sample. The V call is TRBV5-1, the J call TRBJ1-3; 7 nucleotides match TRBD1. Germline trimming cut 4 bases from V and 0 bases from J; bases unmatched to any gene: 7. The CDR3 has 16 residues. The germline CDR1 and CDR2 sequences are SGHRS and YFSETQ. The CDR3 bases are TGCGCCAGCAGCCCCGGGACAGTCCACTCTGGAAACACCATATATTTT. Translated: CASSPGTVHSGNTIYF. Together with reference TRBV5-1 and TRBJ1-3, the CDR3 gives the full variable domain: KAGVTQTPRYLIKTRGQQVTLSCSPISGHRSVSWYQQTPGQGLQFLFEYFSETQRNKGNFPGRFSGRQFSNSRSEMNVSTLELGDSALYLCASSPGTVHSGNTIYFGEGSWLTVV.

The chain recombines TRBV7-2 with TRBJ2-3; 8 bases are a match to TRBD2. Germline CDR1 SGHTA, CDR2 FQGNSA. V shed 5 bases and J 3 bases; nucleotides not matched to a gene: 10. The CDR3 length is 16 residues. The CDR3 DNA reads as TGTGCCAGCAGCCTGAACGGGGGGGCTATAACAGATACGCAGTATTTT. Translation gives CASSLNGGAITDTQYF.

Of note for this clone: The junction departs from germline at one end; a sequencing error may be responsible. The rearrangement links TRBV7-7 to TRBJ2-2; D call uncertain. Germline lookup yields CDR1 SSHAT and CDR2 FNYEAQ (reference sequence). There are 13 residues in the CDR3. The CDR3 DNA is TGTGCTAGCAACTCTCTTATAGCCGGGGAGCTGTTTTTT. Protein sequence: CASNSLIAGELFF.

The sample holds a few counts of this clone. V is TRBV6-5 and J is TRBJ1-2; tentative D call: TRBD1 (5 bases). The CDR3 totals 14 residues. Germline lookup yields CDR1 MNHEY and CDR2 SVGAGI. V lost 1 base and J lost 4, with 10 bases in between. The DNA of the CDR3 is TGTGCCAGCAGTTACTGGCGGGGGGTCTATGGCTACACCTTC. Encoded protein: CASSYWRGVYGYTF.

Notes on this clone: One end of the junction varies from germline; a read error may be responsible. The genes are TRBV7-9 and TRBJ1-5; weak D call: TRBD1 (6 bases). The CDR3 has 14 amino acids. Germline CDR1 and CDR2: SEHNR and FQNEAQ (reference sequence). In nucleotides, the CDR3 is TGTTCCAGCAGCCCGCAAGGGGGTGATCAGCCCCAGCATTTT. It is translated as CSSSPQGGDQPQHF.

This chain uses TRBV6-5 with TRBJ2-2; TRBD2 might be the D (5 bases). The CDR3 loop spans 13 amino acids. Per the germline V gene, CDR1 is MNHEY and CDR2 is SVGAGI. V shed 5 bases and J shed 6 bases, with 10 bases lying between them. The CDR3: CASSHGGAGELFF. The CDR3 DNA follows: TGTGCCAGCAGTCATGGAGGAGCCGGGGAGCTGTTTTTT.

CDR3 DNA: TGCGCCAGGCCCGGGACAGGGGTCTACGAGCAGTACTTC. Protein sequence: CARPGTGVYEQYF. The chain carries TRBV5-1 and TRBJ2-7, with TRBD1 matching over 10 bases. The CDR3 extends over 13 amino acids. Germline CDR1 reads SGHRS; CDR2 reads YFSETQ. The trim removed 8 bases at V and 3 bases at J, leaving 5 bases unmatched.

The rearrangement links TRBV18 to TRBJ1-2; possibly TRBD1 for D (5 bases). This CDR3 has 16 amino acids. CDR1 and CDR2 (germline): KGHSH, LQKENI. V dropped 5 bases and J dropped 0 bases, with 16 bases sitting between them. CDR3 DNA: TGTGCCAGCTCAATTACTAGTCGGGGGACTAACTATGGCTACACCTTC. Its translation is CASSITSRGTNYGYTF.

CDR3 in DNA: TGCGCCAGCAGCCCCCAGCCAGGGCAGGTCTACGAGCAGTACTTC. Translated, it gives CASSPQPGQVYEQYF. The chain joins TRBV5-1 to TRBJ2-7; possibly TRBD1 for D (5 bases). The ends were cut back, 4 bases at V and 3 bases at J, with 17 bases in the middle. Germline CDR1 and CDR2: SGHRS and YFSETQ. The CDR3 runs 15 residues.

The gene calls are TRBV15 and TRBJ2-7; no reliable D call. Germline CDR1 reads LNHNV; CDR2 reads YYDKDF (reference sequence). CDR3 size: 13 residues. The V end lost 3 bases, the J end lost 6 bases, and 12 bases lay between the germline ends. CDR3 nucleotide sequence: TGTGCCACCAGCAGCCGGGTGAGTGCCGAGCAGTACTTC. Its translation: CATSSRVSAEQYF.

The rearrangement uses TRBV9 and TRBJ1-3, with 8 bases matching TRBD1. The CDR3 spans 14 residues. Germline CDR1 SGDLS, CDR2 YYNGEE. V lost 4 bases, J lost 5 bases, and 5 bases stayed unmatched. The CDR3 is CASSPRQGRNTIYF. In DNA, the CDR3 is TGTGCCAGCAGCCCGAGACAGGGGAGAAACACCATATATTTT.